This T cell receptor beta chain stems from a study of T cell repertoires in cytomegalovirus infection. Study overall: Evidence of both CMV infection and a matching HLA type came from public TCR beta signatures. Study observations and caveats: The response measured ex vivo was dominated by TCR beta clonotypes (HLA-C-restricted and CMV-specific). Individuals carrying CMV plus the relevant HLA were identified by cumulative frequency of public TCR beta families.

Points on this clonotype: Antigen unknown.

MiXCR, applied by TCRdb to the reads, yields one record per CDR3 protein. The data show approximately 910,000 distinct CDR3 sequences, roughly 31% seen once. Trimming took 0 bases from V and 2 from J; bases not matched to a gene: 12. CDR3 length equals 18 residues. Germline V gene data show CDR1 as MNHNY and CDR2 as SVGAGI (reference sequence). This TCR came from a human donor in good health (CMV status not recorded). Some clones in this sample may be carry-over from other donors' samples. The material sequenced was cultured CD8+ T cells from PBMCs, taken from culture after CMV antigen stimulation. This chain uses TRBV6-6 with TRBJ2-5, with 7 bases lining up with TRBD1. DNA of the CDR3: TGTGCCAGCAGTTACTCGCCAGCCCTGACGGGACAGCAAGAGACCCAGTACTTC. Translation: CASSYSPALTGQQETQYF.